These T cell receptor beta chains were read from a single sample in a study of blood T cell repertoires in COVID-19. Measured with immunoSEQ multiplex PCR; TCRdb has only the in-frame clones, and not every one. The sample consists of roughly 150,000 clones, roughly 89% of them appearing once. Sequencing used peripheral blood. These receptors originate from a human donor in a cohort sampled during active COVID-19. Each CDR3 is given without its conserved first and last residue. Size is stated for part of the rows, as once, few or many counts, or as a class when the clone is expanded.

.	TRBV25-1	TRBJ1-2	ASRGGAPGYT
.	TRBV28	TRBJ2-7	ASSPRDYSYEQY
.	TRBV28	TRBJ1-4	ASSPPPGQGAGMGEKLF
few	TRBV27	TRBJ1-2	ASSSTRQGYLHWT
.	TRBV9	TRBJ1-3	AITNRGELAGNTIY
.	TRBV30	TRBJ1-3	AWTRDRGTGNTIY
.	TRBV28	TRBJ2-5	ASSSGQSLETQY
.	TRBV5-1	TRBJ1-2	ASSSNRGLVGYT
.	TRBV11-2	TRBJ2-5	ASSLRPPGSARQETQY
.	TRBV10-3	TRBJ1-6	AITPGQGTSPLH
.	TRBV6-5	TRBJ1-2	ASSYSRRRANYGYT
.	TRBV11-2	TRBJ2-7	ASSLDRLAAYEQY
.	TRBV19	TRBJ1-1	ASSIGTGEAEAF
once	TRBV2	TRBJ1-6	ASRDEGSQYSPLH
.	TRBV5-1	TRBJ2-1	ASSLFGLAGVLSSYNEQF
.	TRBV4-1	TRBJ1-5	ASSPPGNNNQPQH
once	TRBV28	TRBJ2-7	ACRQGLSYEQY
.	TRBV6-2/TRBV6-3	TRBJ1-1	ASSLTGVENTEAF
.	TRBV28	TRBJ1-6	ASSAYRGNSPLH
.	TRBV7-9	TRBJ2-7	ASSSLQGGYEQY
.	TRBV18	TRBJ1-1	ASSSTFSRPQAF
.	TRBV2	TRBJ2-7	ASAGTGDEQY
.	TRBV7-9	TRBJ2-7	ASGGDRGVEQY
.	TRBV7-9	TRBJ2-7	ASSLVTAGANLREQY
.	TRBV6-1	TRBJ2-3	ASSDLAGGRDTQY
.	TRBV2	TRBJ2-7	ASSPGHHSYEQY
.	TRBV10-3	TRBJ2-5	AISEGRGGETQY
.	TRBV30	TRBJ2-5	AWSGSGGSQETQY
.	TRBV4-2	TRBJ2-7	ASSQDQGNFAEQY
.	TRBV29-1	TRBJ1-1	SVVFQGLNTEAF
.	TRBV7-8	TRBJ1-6	ASSSTSGGAYNSPLH
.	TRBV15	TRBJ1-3	ATSRDKGAGNTIY
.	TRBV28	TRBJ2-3	ASSFNGRAGDTQY
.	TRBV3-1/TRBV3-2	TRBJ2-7	ASRLDRVGEQY
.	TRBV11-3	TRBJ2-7	ASSFGRGQGRYEQY
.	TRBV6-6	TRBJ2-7	ASSYSTSSNEQY
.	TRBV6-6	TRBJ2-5	ASSPTGNQETQY
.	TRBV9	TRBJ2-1	ASSVIRSGGADEQF
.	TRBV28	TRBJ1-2	ASSWQGELDGYT
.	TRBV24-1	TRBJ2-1	ATSDLVEILSSDEQF
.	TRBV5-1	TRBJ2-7	ASSSRGLHEQY
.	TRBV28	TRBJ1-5	ASTYRLDQPQH
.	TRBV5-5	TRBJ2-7	ASSPGQGASLYEQY
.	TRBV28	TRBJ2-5	ASSSTTGNQETQY
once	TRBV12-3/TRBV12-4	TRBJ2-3	ASSFPGDTQY